Below are 12 T cell receptor beta chains sequenced from a single sample in a study of T cell changes during pregnancy in multiple sclerosis. Measured with immunoSEQ multiplex PCR; TCRdb has only the in-frame clones, and not every one. Among around 50,000 clones, around 90% were seen once, and the ten largest hold around 0.61%. The specimen was CD4+ T cells from peripheral blood mononuclear cells, collected after pregnancy. The receptors were gathered from a female donor in good health, enrolled as a control in a pregnancy study.

The chain has TRBV29-1 and TRBJ2-7; TRBD2 matches 8 bases. CDR1 and CDR2 from the germline V gene are SQVTM and ANQGSEA. V lost 7 bases and J lost 3; bases outside the gene matches: 5. The CDR3 consists of 12 residues. The CDR3 region is CSGTAGGYEQYF. CDR3 coding DNA: TGCAGCGGTACCGCGGGGGGCTACGAGCAGTACTTC.

This rearrangement joins TRBV6-1 to TRBJ2-2; D gene unclear. The germline V gene has CDR1 MNHNS and CDR2 SASEGT. The CDR3 runs 14 residues. V was pared by 11 bases and J by 2 bases, with 15 bases between. CDR3 residues: CACRRILNTGELFF. CDR3 nucleotide sequence: TGTGCCTGTCGGCGGATATTAAACACCGGGGAGCTGTTTTTT.

This chain joins TRBV28 and TRBJ2-7; 8 bases line up with TRBD1. CDR3 length: 14 residues. J gave up 4 bases and V 5 bases, and 7 bases lay outside the gene matches. CDR1 is MDHEN, CDR2 SYDVKM, per germline. The CDR3 sequence is CASSHEDRAYEQYF. The CDR3 DNA follows: TGTGCCAGCAGTCACGAGGACAGGGCTTACGAGCAGTACTTC.

This rearrangement joins TRBV7-8 to TRBJ2-2; D possibly corresponds to TRBD1 (5 bases). The CDR3 sequence is 18 residues long. CDR1 is SGHVS, CDR2 FQNEAQ, per germline. V lost 2 bases and J lost 2, with 18 bases in between. CDR3 sequence: CASSLRVRTTTNTGELFF. CDR3 DNA sequence: TGTGCCAGCAGCTTAAGGGTCCGGACAACTACCAACACCGGGGAGCTGTTTTTT.

This chain connects TRBV5-4 to TRBJ2-3; 10 bases match TRBD1. CDR3 length: 16 residues. Germline V gene lookup returns CDR1 SGHNT and CDR2 YYREEE (reference sequence). V lost 5 bases, J lost 3 bases, and 9 bases stayed unmatched. The CDR3 DNA sequence: TGTGCCAGCAGTAGAGGACAGGGGGTCGTAACAGATACGCAGTATTTT. It specifies CASSRGQGVVTDTQYF.

V gene TRBV6-1 combines with J gene TRBJ2-1; 8 bases fit TRBD2. The V segment lost 3 bases and the J segment 0 bases; nucleotides outside the gene matches: 13. The CDR3 has 19 amino acids. The germline V gene has CDR1 MNHNS and CDR2 SASEGT. CDR3: CASSEELAATIRSYNEQFF. As DNA, the CDR3 is TGTGCCAGCAGTGAGGAACTAGCGGCAACCATCCGCTCCTACAATGAGCAGTTCTTC.

The V and J genes are TRBV5-1 and TRBJ2-1; D is ambiguous. CDR1 is SGHRS and CDR2 is YFSETQ in the germline V gene. This CDR3 has 14 residues. The V gene lost 1 base and the J gene lost 4 bases, with 9 bases spanning the gap. The CDR3 DNA is TGCGCCAGCAGCTTGTCCCCGGTGTACAATGAGCAGTTCTTC. It encodes CASSLSPVYNEQFF. Looking up the rest from reference TRBV5-1 and TRBJ2-1 gives the full variable domain: KAGVTQTPRYLIKTRGQQVTLSCSPISGHRSVSWYQQTPGQGLQFLFEYFSETQRNKGNFPGRFSGRQFSNSRSEMNVSTLELGDSALYLCASSLSPVYNEQFFGPGTRLTVL.

The rearrangement joins TRBV7-2 to TRBJ2-3, with 12 positions matching TRBD2. The CDR3 has 17 residues. The V segment lost 4 bases and the J segment 3 bases; nucleotides outside the gene matches: 8. Germline CDR1 is SGHTA and CDR2 is FQGNSA. CDR3 loop: CASSSRLAGDRTDTQYF. The CDR3 DNA reads TGTGCCAGCAGCTCCCGACTAGCGGGAGATAGGACAGATACGCAGTATTTT.

The CDR3 loop is CASRLAGSSYNEQFF. Here the CDR3 DNA reads TGTGCCAGTCGACTAGCGGGCAGCTCCTACAATGAGCAGTTCTTC. V gene TRBV6-5 combines with J gene TRBJ2-1, with 10 bases identical to TRBD2. CDR3 size: 15 residues. From germline, CDR1 is MNHEY and CDR2 SVGAGI. Trimming cost V 9 bases and J 0 bases; bases outside gene matches: 5.

V and J are TRBV6-1 and TRBJ1-6; D remains ambiguous. V lost 7 bases and J 5 bases, leaving 12 bases between the germline ends. The germline gives CDR1 MNHNS, CDR2 SASEGT. The CDR3 has 14 residues. This CDR3 reads CASTMGNHNSPLHF. Here the CDR3 DNA reads TGTGCCAGCACCATGGGCAACCATAATTCACCCCTCCACTTT.

J is TRBJ2-5 and V is TRBV10-3; D is perhaps TRBD2 (5 bases). From germline, CDR1 is ENHRY and CDR2 SYGVKD. The V and J ends lost 4 bases and 4 bases respectively, with 10 bases between them. The CDR3 consists of 13 residues. CDR3 nucleotides: TGTGCCATCAGTGGGCCCCGGGGAGAGACCCAGTACTTC. Its protein product is CAISGPRGETQYF.

The rearrangement links TRBV5-4 to TRBJ2-3; the match to TRBD1 covers 12 bases. This CDR3 is built from 15 residues. Germline V gene lookup returns CDR1 SGHNT and CDR2 YYREEE (reference sequence). V lost 4 bases to trimming and J lost 6 bases; unmatched junction nucleotides: 6. The CDR3, as DNA: TGTGCCAGCAGCCGTCCCGGGACAGGGGGCGATACGCAGTATTTT. This gives the protein CASSRPGTGGDTQYF.